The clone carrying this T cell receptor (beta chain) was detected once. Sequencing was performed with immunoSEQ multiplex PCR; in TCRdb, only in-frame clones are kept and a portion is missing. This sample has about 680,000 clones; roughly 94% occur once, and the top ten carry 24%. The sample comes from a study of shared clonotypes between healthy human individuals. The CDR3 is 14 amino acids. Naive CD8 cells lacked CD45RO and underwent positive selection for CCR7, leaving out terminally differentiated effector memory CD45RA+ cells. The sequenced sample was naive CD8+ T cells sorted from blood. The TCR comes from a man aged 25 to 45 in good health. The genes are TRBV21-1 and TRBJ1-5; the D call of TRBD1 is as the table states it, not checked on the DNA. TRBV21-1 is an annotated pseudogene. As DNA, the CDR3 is TGTGCCAGCAGCACCCGACAGGGGCCCGAGCCCCAGCATTTT. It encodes CASSTRQGPEPQHF.